The T cell receptor (beta chain) described here comes from a study of beta chain features in type 1 diabetes. Notes on the study in general: In comparison with healthy donors, patients had naive, central memory and Treg TCRB repertoires that appeared more similar.

This clone showed up just a few times. The target antigen is unknown. TCRB transcripts that were expressed got sequenced, as all of the isolated RNA had been reverse transcribed. Naive, central memory and regulatory T cell samples produced a mean of about 3.5 million reads. Profiling relied on immunoSEQ multiplex PCR, and the TCRdb table lists in-frame clones only, not all of them. The sample has 310,000 or so clones, 6.5% to 10% seen once; the top ten hold less than 0.45%. After removal of 2 bases from V and 4 bases from J, the junction contained 0 bases not matched to a gene. The CDR3 spans 13 residues. CDR1 is LNHDA and CDR2 is SQIVND in the germline V gene (reference sequence). Donors underwent one heparinised blood draw, around 100 mL on average. Sorting of CD4+ naive, central memory, regulatory and stem cell-like memory cells was performed via CD45RO/CCR7/CD25/CD127/CD95/CD27.

The sequence was collected from a woman between 18 and 29 years old in good health. Sequencing was carried out using central memory CD4+ T cells from blood. The V gene is TRBV19, the J gene TRBJ1-2; 8 bases map to TRBD1. CDR3 sequence (DNA): TGTGCCAGTAGTATACAGGGGGCCTATGGCTACACCTTC. As protein: CASSIQGAYGYTF.